This TCR beta chain came from a study of a mutant IDH1 vaccine in newly diagnosed glioma. Study summary: Vaccination started 4-6 weeks after radiotherapy alone, or with temozolomide cycles. The treated population exhibited a male proportion of around 62%, a female proportion of 37.5%, and a mean age of about 39 years.

V was clipped by 6 bases and J by 4 bases, with 7 bases between them. The CDR3 contains 10 residues. Germline V gene lookup returns CDR1 DFQATT and CDR2 SNEGSKA (reference sequence). Indicated time point: week 47, end of study. Vaccinated patients received 300 ug of mutant IDH1 20-mer peptide per dose, with topical imiquimod. Patients, over weeks 1, 3, 5, 7, 11, 15, 19 and 23, received a total of eight vaccinations. Libraries were prepared by immunoSEQ multiplex PCR; TCRdb keeps only in-frame clonotypes and omits some of them. The sample consists of 45,000 to 55,000 clones, around 85% of them appearing once. Study-wide findings and caveats: Among all patients, vaccine-induced immune responses occurred in roughly 95%.

Remarks on this clone: Its matching antigen is unknown.

This sequence originates from a woman under 40 with glioma. Some clones in this sample may be carry-over from other donors' samples. The material sequenced was PBMCs, taken from a glioma patient whose treatment included an IDH1 peptide vaccine. J is TRBJ2-7 and V is TRBV20-1, with D possibly matching TRBD2 (5 bases). The CDR3 is CSAGSYEQYF. CDR3 sequence (DNA): TGCAGTGCAGGGAGTTACGAGCAGTACTTC.